What follows is one T cell receptor (beta chain) and its context. In its sample, this clonotype comes out as medium-sized (0.01 to 0.1%). Its antigen specificity is not known. Base qualities are not provided; no much larger clone lies one nucleotide away. This record comes from a study of spatial heterogeneity in lung cancer (dated by TCRdb to the late 2010s). At the level of the whole study: More beta-chain than alpha-chain transcripts were consistently detected, likely reflecting higher beta-chain transcript abundance. In non-small cell lung cancer, the study made a quantitative comparison of TCR alpha and beta repertoires among multiple tumor regions, matched nontumor lung and blood. In the raw uncorrected reads, each unique combination of TCR and UMI appeared more than ten times on average. TCR repertoire features were related to nonsynonymous mutation counts determined by whole-exome sequencing of tumor tissue. At surgery, 200 to 250 tumor regions, 64 matched nontumor lung samples and more than 55 PBMC samples were TCR-sequenced for both alpha and beta chains.

The sample's time point label, decoded: sample taken at primary tumor resection. Samples were obtained from around 72 patients with early-stage, untreated non-small cell lung cancer from the lung TRACERx cohort. For TCR sequencing, whole RNA was extracted from tumor and nontumor lung tissue, or from cryopreserved PBMC samples, and no cell sorting was done. Only patients for whom sufficient RNA was available from at least two tumor regions were selected for TCR sequencing. Tumor and adjacent nontumor lung specimens were reviewed by a lung pathologist before selection. To prepare the library, 5' RACE was applied. The instrument was a NextSeq 500. The TCR library protocol attached a unique molecular identifier to each TCR cDNA molecule to allow correction of PCR and sequencing errors. Concerning the study's data processing: TCR identification, UMI-based error correction and CDR3 extraction were all carried out with Decombinator tools. TCRs above a frequency of 2 per 1,000, corresponding to the top 1% of the tumor frequency distribution, were defined as expanded. Renyi diversity was computed with the R vegan package after each repertoire had been subsampled 100 times to 5,000 TCRs. To build CDR3 similarity networks, amino acid triplet string-kernel similarity was used, and CDR3s were connected when their pairwise similarity was above 0.82. TCRdb reprocessed the public reads (quality trimming at Q25 with fastp, clone calling with MiXCR) and kept in-frame beta chains. Entries that share a CDR3 protein sequence are merged under the most common genes and DNA. TCRdb's processing, not the study's, gives the V and J calls here. The sample data list more than 2,500 distinct CDR3 sequences, and 7% of these were observed just once. The ten largest clonotypes hold about a sixth of the sample.

The paper as a whole reports these results and caveats: Confirming at a functional level the hypothesis that regional TCRs recognize regional mutations was considered to require additional single-cell paired TCR alpha and beta sequencing.

Between the V and J ends, shortened by 8 bases and 2 bases respectively, the junction contains 15 bases. Looking up the germline V gene (reference sequence) yields CDR1 MNHEY and CDR2 SMNVEV. Measured from the cysteine to the phenylalanine, the CDR3 is 14 residues long. The CDR3 DNA has 42 bases and is translated from base 1. The input for sequencing was normal lung tissue next to the tumor, taken at surgery. The sequence derives from a male donor with early-stage non-small cell lung cancer. The sequence joins TRBV27 to TRBJ1-1, with the D gene not confidently named. The DNA is TGTGCCAGCCTAGGCGGCAGGCTTAACACTGAAGCTTTCTTT. Translated, it reads CASLGGRLNTEAFF.